One and the same sample provided the 19 T cell receptor beta chains below, sequenced in a study of blood T cell repertoires in COVID-19 (dated by TCRdb to between 2020 and 2021). The receptor library was made with the immunoSEQ multiplex PCR assay. Drawn from immuneACCESS, this table holds only the in-frame rearrangements with V and J called that TCRdb kept. Clones are partly lost; checked studies trace under half to an unresolved V gene and leave the rest unexplained. For this sample there are 350,000 to 400,000 clones; roughly nine tenths appear just once. The ten largest clones take up about 3% of the sample. Specimen: PBMCs or T cells enriched from blood (not recorded which). The source of these receptors is a young woman who had recovered from COVID-19.

V gene TRBV7-9 combines with J gene TRBJ2-7; the D gene is possibly TRBD2 (5 bases). This CDR3 has 14 amino acids. V shed 6 bases and J shed 2 bases, with 14 bases lying between them. CDR1 SEHNR and CDR2 FQNEAQ come from the germline V gene (reference sequence). The CDR3, as DNA: TGTGCCAGCAGTGAACGGCGGGTCCCCTACGAGCAGTACTTC. It yields the protein CASSERRVPYEQYF.

The chain recombines TRBV25-1 with TRBJ2-2; 9 nucleotides line up with TRBD1. The CDR3 extends over 15 amino acids. Germline V gene data show CDR1 as MGHDK and CDR2 as SYGVNS. J lost 6 bases, V lost 4 bases, and 6 bases had no gene match. CDR3 in amino acids: CASSVAGTGPGELFF. CDR3 nucleotides: TGTGCCAGCAGTGTCGCGGGGACAGGGCCCGGGGAGCTGTTTTTT.

CDR3 amino acids: CASSPGTSDNEQFF. DNA for the CDR3: TGTGCCAGCAGCCCGGGGACTAGCGACAATGAGCAGTTCTTC. The gene calls are TRBV28 and TRBJ2-1; 10 bases fit TRBD2. This CDR3 contains 14 residues. CDR1 and CDR2 from the germline V gene are MDHEN and SYDVKM. V lost 6 bases to trimming and J lost 5 bases; unmatched junction nucleotides: 4.

The chain carries TRBV19 and TRBJ1-1, with 8 bases matching TRBD1. In germline, CDR1 is LNHDA, CDR2 SQIVND (reference sequence). V shed 7 bases, J shed 5 bases, and the junction held 9 bases outside the gene matches. CDR3 length equals 14 residues. This CDR3 is CASTSDRGWTEAFF. The CDR3 coding sequence is TGTGCCAGTACCTCTGACAGGGGCTGGACTGAAGCTTTCTTT.

This clone was seen a few times. The V call is TRBV30, the J call TRBJ2-1; D is uncertain. The CDR3 is 11 residues long. With 3 bases removed from V and 6 bases from J, the gap between germline ends came to 6 bases. The V gene's germline CDR1 is GTSNPN and CDR2 SVGIG (reference sequence). The CDR3 loop is CAWSPVNEQFF. In nucleotides, the CDR3 is TGTGCCTGGAGCCCAGTCAATGAGCAGTTCTTC.

The chain links TRBV7-8 to TRBJ2-1; 10 bases are a match to TRBD2. Trimming removed 1 base from V and 7 bases from J; junction bases left unmatched: 10. CDR1 SGHVS and CDR2 FQNEAQ come from the germline V gene. The CDR3 spans 17 residues. The CDR3 sequence is CASSLVRASGSWNEQFF. The DNA of the CDR3 is TGTGCCAGCAGCTTAGTTAGGGCTAGCGGGAGCTGGAATGAGCAGTTCTTC.

This chain links TRBV6-5 with TRBJ1-6, with D possibly matching TRBD1 (6 bases). Germline CDR1 MNHEY, CDR2 SVGAGI. The CDR3 consists of 12 residues. The germline V and J ends were trimmed by 6 bases and 11 bases, with 11 bases remaining between them. DNA of the CDR3: TGTGCCAGCAGCCAACAGGGTACACCCCTCCACTTT. Encoded protein: CASSQQGTPLHF.

The chain carries TRBV29-1 and TRBJ1-4; 8 bases match TRBD1. The CDR3 runs 12 residues. The germline V gene has CDR1 SQVTM and CDR2 ANQGSEA. Trimming took 7 bases from V and 11 from J; bases not matched to a gene: 9. CDR3 coding DNA: TGCAGCGCCCGGACAGGGATGAGGAAACTGTTTTTT. It is translated as CSARTGMRKLFF.

Points on this clone: Other DNA variants within this sample encode the same CDR3. DNA for the CDR3: TGCGCCAGCAGCCCCGGGACTAGCGGGGGGGATACGCAGTATTTT. It yields the protein CASSPGTSGGDTQYF. The V gene is TRBV5-1, the J gene TRBJ2-3; TRBD2 aligns across 15 bases. The CDR3 runs to 15 residues. Trimming at V came to 4 bases and at J to 6 bases, leaving 3 bases not matched to a gene. CDR1 is SGHRS and CDR2 is YFSETQ in the germline V gene.

The J gene is TRBJ1-5, the V gene TRBV5-8, with 11 bases lining up with TRBD1. J gave up 7 bases and V 6 bases, and 9 bases lay outside the gene matches. This CDR3 is 15 amino acids long. CDR1 is SGHTS and CDR2 is YDEGEE in the germline V gene. CDR3 DNA sequence: TGTGCCAGCAACTACGGGACAGGGGGATGGCAGCCCCAGCATTTT. Translating gives CASNYGTGGWQPQHF. The whole variable domain, remainder taken from reference TRBV5-8 and TRBJ1-5, is EAGVTQSPTHLIKTRGQQATLRCSPISGHTSVYWYQQALGLGLQFLLWYDEGEERNRGNFPPRFSGRQFPNYSSELNVNALELEDSALYLCASNYGTGGWQPQHFGDGTRLSIL.

The V call is TRBV10-3, the J call TRBJ1-2; maybe TRBD1 (6 bases). Germline V gene lookup returns CDR1 ENHRY and CDR2 SYGVKD. Trimming left V 0 bases short and J 8 bases short, with 19 bases between. This CDR3 comprises 16 residues. As DNA, the CDR3 is TGTGCCATCAGTGAGTCTATGGGTGACAGGTCAAACGGCTACACCTTC. It codes for CAISESMGDRSNGYTF.

This clone was counted a few times. The chain uses TRBV3-1 (or the pseudogene TRBV3-2) and TRBJ2-7, with 10 bases matching TRBD2. Germline values: CDR1 LGHDT, CDR2 YNNKEL (reference sequence). The CDR3 contains 13 residues. V shed 4 bases, J shed 8 bases, and the junction held 5 bases outside the gene matches. This chain's CDR3 is CASSRGLAVQQYF. CDR3 coding DNA: TGTGCCAGCAGCCGCGGACTAGCGGTACAGCAGTACTTC.

V usage is TRBV7-9 and J usage is TRBJ2-1; 10 bases line up with TRBD2. V gave up 1 base and J gave up 7 bases; unmatched junction bases: 4. The CDR3 is 15 amino acids. Germline V gene sequence: CDR1 SEHNR, CDR2 FQNEAQ (reference sequence). The CDR3 region is CASSLVFSGRNEQFF. The CDR3 nucleotides are TGTGCCAGCAGCTTAGTGTTTAGCGGGAGGAATGAGCAGTTCTTC.

The gene calls are TRBV29-1 and TRBJ2-7, with 8 bases fitting TRBD2. Germline CDR1 reads SQVTM; CDR2 reads ANQGSEA. V lost 1 base and J lost 0; bases outside the gene matches: 11. CDR3 length: 17 residues. The CDR3 here is CSVEAPKLAGDSYEQYF. The DNA for the CDR3 is TGCAGCGTTGAAGCCCCCAAGCTAGCGGGCGACTCCTACGAGCAGTACTTC.

This clone was detected only a few times. The chain combines TRBV9 with TRBJ2-2; 7 bases agree with TRBD2. J gave up 7 bases and V 2 bases, and 11 bases lay outside the gene matches. This CDR3 region has 16 residues. Germline CDR1 reads SGDLS; CDR2 reads YYNGEE. The DNA for the CDR3 is TGTGCCAGCAGCGTTATCGGACTAGGAGGAATCGGGGAGCTGTTTTTT. This sequence encodes CASSVIGLGGIGELFF. The full variable domain, its missing parts supplied by reference TRBV9 and TRBJ2-2, is DSGVTQTPKHLITATGQRVTLRCSPRSGDLSVYWYQQSLDQGLQFLIQYYNGEERAKGNILERFSAQQFPDLHSELNLSSLELGDSALYFCASSVIGLGGIGELFFGEGSRLTVL.

This chain uses TRBV19 with TRBJ2-7; tentatively, D is TRBD2 (6 bases). CDR1 is LNHDA and CDR2 is SQIVND in the germline V gene (reference sequence). Trimming shortened V by 7 bases and J by 3 bases, and 19 bases separated the two germline ends. This CDR3 comprises 15 residues. The CDR3 DNA reads TGTGCCAGTACCGGCGGGACCCAAGGATTCTACGAGCAGTACTTC. Translated, it gives CASTGGTQGFYEQYF.

The rearrangement uses TRBV14 and TRBJ2-7, with 9 bases that match TRBD2. V was clipped by 8 bases and J by 4 bases; unmatched bases: 9. Germline-derived CDR1 and CDR2 are SGHDN and FVKESK. The CDR3 is 14 residues long. The CDR3 region is CASLRGLAAYEQYF. The DNA for the CDR3 is TGTGCCAGCTTGAGGGGACTAGCTGCGTACGAGCAGTACTTC. The full variable domain, in which reference TRBV14 and TRBJ2-7 provide the parts outside the CDR3, is EAGVTQFPSHSVIEKGQTVTLRCDPISGHDNLYWYRRVMGKEIKFLLHFVKESKQDESGMPNNRFLAERTGGTYSTLKVQPAELEDSGVYFCASLRGLAAYEQYFGPGTRLTVT.

The V and J genes are TRBV7-9 and TRBJ2-1; possibly TRBD2 for D (5 bases). The CDR3 contains 15 residues. V was clipped by 7 bases and J by 1 base, with 14 bases between them. Germline lookup yields CDR1 SEHNR and CDR2 FQNEAQ (reference sequence). CDR3 residues: CASILSGGSYNEQFF. The CDR3, as DNA: TGTGCCAGCATCCTCTCGGGCGGGTCCTACAATGAGCAGTTCTTC.

The chain combines TRBV7-2 with TRBJ2-7; 7 bases match TRBD2. The CDR3 covers 17 residues. The ends lost 4 bases at V and 0 bases at J; junction bases unmatched: 12. Germline V gives CDR1 SGHTA, CDR2 FQGNSA. The CDR3 loop is CASSSLSGGRDSYEQYF. The CDR3 nucleotides are TGTGCCAGCAGCTCCCTTTCGGGGGGTCGGGACTCCTACGAGCAGTACTTC.